This is a list of T cell receptor beta chains from one sample in a study of T cells in Graves' hyperthyroidism and ophthalmopathy. TCRdb re-called the multiplex PCR reads through MiXCR, storing one row per CDR3 protein. The sample has 500,000 to 600,000 distinct CDR3 sequences, roughly 46% seen once; the top ten hold 19%. The specimen sequenced was peripheral blood or thyroid tissue (not recorded which). These receptors were collected from an adult woman with Graves' disease, either hyperthyroidism or ophthalmopathy (not recorded which). Each CDR3 is given without its conserved first and last residue. Each record gives: V gene, clone size, CDR3 protein. Expanded clones get a size class; other rows say once, few or many, or leave the size out.

TRBV20-1 | many | SARDRLGVSYEQY
TRBV14 | NA | ASSQDRFSGQETQY
TRBV2 | many | ASLPTAGGKHVLH
TRBV9 | once | ASSNGDRESDTQY
TRBV6-4 | many | ASSDIRMKGTNTEAF
TRBV27 | NA | ASSLGAYSYEQY
TRBV29-1 | once | SVELGHLNTEAF
TRBV7-9 | NA | ASSHGQGANYGYT
TRBV7-9 | NA | ASSATGTEYGYT
TRBV11-1 | NA | ASSISPLH
TRBV20-1 | NA | SARTGDSGYGYT
TRBV2 | NA | ASSPTSGTRQETQY
TRBV11-2 | many | ASSPPGQGVYEQY
TRBV2 | NA | ASSYSGRDRDGYT
TRBV5-4 | many | ASSQGQLSGNTIY
TRBV5-5 | many | ASSETDIYGYT
TRBV19 | many | ASSPAWAGEDQPQH
TRBV7-4 | NA | ASSLAGGLEKLF
TRBV25-1 | many | ASSHGQGNTDTQY
TRBV7-3 | once | ASSNRQGGGQY
TRBV7-2 | NA | ASGQMNTGELF
TRBV10-3 | many | ATQVSSTNSPLH
TRBV20-1 | many | SARGKGKNTGELF
TRBV7-3 | few | ASSSSGQAYEQY
TRBV5-1 | many | ASAGAGGETQY
TRBV28 | many | ASSGLSRISYEQY
TRBV6-6 | NA | ASSFRPSGRAGEKLF
TRBV18 | many | ASSPPGEETQY
TRBV6-6 | many | ASKTGINYEQY
TRBV14 | once | ASRRLGGIYGYT
TRBV10-3 | many | AISEGGRGYEQY
TRBV6-5 | many | ASSYLPSDEQY
TRBV29-1 | once | SVAFRGEKLF
TRBV2 | many | ASSPRPYGTEISPLH
TRBV20-1 | NA | SARVVWGEETQY
TRBV7-9 | few | ASSQGQGANTGELF
TRBV5-6 | few | ASSLVDGGYGYT
TRBV20-1 | few | SASRQSNYGYT
TRBV5-8 | many | ASSGQSNTGELF
TRBV10-2 | many | ASSVGRFQPQH
TRBV29-1 | many | SVDGGQGNTGELF
TRBV5-1 | NA | ASSPGVGVYEQY
TRBV6-6 | NA | AGTNSGTGTGELF
TRBV7-6 | NA | ASSLLQGARAF
TRBV2 | few | ASMQDRGPGYT
TRBV12-3/TRBV12-4 | many | ASSLTGGAEKLF
TRBV10-1 | once | ASNGFLDSPLH
TRBV10-3 | NA | AISGTRGDQPQH
TRBV6-5 | few | ASSLYPQGGTDGYT
TRBV25-1 | NA | ASSASLLETQY
TRBV2 | NA | ASMGGNEAF
TRBV9 | many | ASSPRDREYEQY
TRBV2 | many | ASSVETGAQPQH
TRBV2 | few | ASSDGRGGNIRYT
TRBV29-1 | few | TDNVGGYT
TRBV11-2 | many | ASSFYRPDTGELF
TRBV7-2 | few | ASSLEGAGQETQY
TRBV29-1 | many | SVELPGFNQPQH
TRBV7-9 | NA | ASSWTSGREGKTQY
TRBV4-1 | many | ASSQGDSNQPQH